This is a list of T cell receptor beta chains from one sample in a study of blood T cells in healthy people across ages. MiXCR, applied by TCRdb to the 5' RACE reads, yields one record per CDR3 protein. The repertoire holds about 970,000 distinct CDR3 sequences, with about 51% as singletons. The material sequenced was blood. The receptor set was obtained from a woman aged 55 to 70 in good health. CDR3s include the opening cysteine and the closing phenylalanine or tryptophan. A D gene is named only where the DNA matches it firmly. Not all rows give a size; the values are once, few, many and, for expanded clones, a class.

NA	TRBV7-2	TRBJ1-2	NA	TGTGCCAGCAGCTTTGGGGTGACTAACTATGGCTACACCTTC	CASSFGVTNYGYTF
few	TRBV7-2	TRBJ2-5	TRBD2	TGTGCCAGCAGTCCCACTGGACTAGCACCAGAGACCCAGTACTTC	CASSPTGLAPETQYF
NA	TRBV29-1	TRBJ2-3	NA	TGCAGCGTCCTACTTCTCGGGACACTTTTCGCAGCAGATACGCAGTATTTT	CSVLLLGTLFAADTQYF
NA	TRBV12-3/TRBV12-4	TRBJ2-7	TRBD2	TGTGCCAGCAGCCCCAGCGGGACTAGTAGACACGAGCAGTACTTC	CASSPSGTSRHEQYF
NA	TRBV3-1	TRBJ2-7	NA	TGTGCCAGCAGCCGTGCGCGCTACGAGCAGTACTTC	CASSRARYEQYF
NA	TRBV2	TRBJ2-7	NA	TGTGCCAGCAAAGCAGGGACCTCCTACGAGCAGTACTTC	CASKAGTSYEQYF
NA	TRBV28	TRBJ2-3	NA	TGTGCCGGCAGTTTTCTAAGGGACACAGATACGCAGTATTTT	CAGSFLRDTDTQYF
few	TRBV20-1	TRBJ2-7	NA	TGCAGTGCTAGGCCGGTAGGCGAGCAGTACTTC	CSARPVGEQYF
few	TRBV28	TRBJ1-2	TRBD1	TGTGCCAGCAGATTAGGTGGGACAGGGGGCTCTGGCTACACCTTC	CASRLGGTGGSGYTF
NA	TRBV6-6	TRBJ1-2	TRBD1	TGTGCCGGCCGACAGGGGAAGGGGGAAGGCTACACCTTC	CAGRQGKGEGYTF
many	TRBV5-1	TRBJ2-7	NA	TGCGCCAGCAGCGGGAATCTGGCCTACGAGCAGTACTTC	CASSGNLAYEQYF
many	TRBV4-3	TRBJ2-7	TRBD1	TGCGCCAGCAGCCAAGAATTGACAGGGGAAGCGTACGAGCAGTACTTC	CASSQELTGEAYEQYF